This entry describes one TCR beta chain. Its target is unknown. A much larger clone differs by one base, so this may be a read error. The final CDR3 position lacks the conserved phenylalanine or tryptophan, pointing to a likely read error. The sample originates from a study of T cell repertoires in cytomegalovirus infection. The overall study: Public signatures in TCR beta pointed to CMV infection and matching HLA type.

Per germline, CDR1 SGHVS and CDR2 FNYEAQ. The CDR3 has 16 amino acids. V was pared by 5 bases and J by 4 bases, with 8 bases of the junction left unmatched. Study-wide findings and caveats: The study found HLA-C-restricted CMV-specific TCR beta clonotypes dominating the ex vivo response.

TCRdb reprocessed the reads with MiXCR, giving one entry per CDR3 protein. The sample shows 400,000 or so distinct CDR3 sequences, 30% to 40% of them seen only once. This TCR was sampled from a human donor in good health (CMV status not recorded). Some clones in this sample may be carry-over from other donors' samples. The genes are TRBV7-6 and TRBJ2-1, with TRBD1 matching over 10 bases. The sample was PBMCs. The DNA of the CDR3 is TGTGCCAGCAGCCCGATGACAGGGGGCGCTTACAATGAGCAGTTCTTA. Protein product: CASSPMTGGAYNEQFL.